This entry describes one T cell receptor (beta chain). Its specificity is unknown. Germline V gene data show CDR1 as SGHTA and CDR2 as FQGTGA. The CDR3 is 16 amino acids. The entry originates in a study of T cells expressing NK-cell markers. Study-level points and caveats: Among several donors, these clonotypes also ranked first in the CD3+CD56-NKG2C+ fraction.

From the 5' RACE reads, TCRdb lists one entry per CDR3 protein and no DNA. Its listing shows 550,000 or so distinct CDR3 sequences. The sequence was collected from a man aged 18 to 30 in good health. The sample comprised blood T cells: a sorted CD56 or NKG2C T cell subset, CD4+ or CD8+ T cells, or bulk PBMC T cells (not recorded which). The chain recombines TRBV7-3 with TRBJ2-7; TCRdb designates TRBD2, a call that cannot be tested without DNA. Here the CDR3 reads CASSPEDWRERYEQYF.